This is a list of T cell receptor beta chains from one sample in a study of T cells after yellow fever vaccination. TCRdb re-analysed the 5' RACE reads in MiXCR, keeping a single row per CDR3 protein. The repertoire has over 110,000 distinct CDR3 sequences, 7% to 9% of them found once; the top ten carry around 0.73%. Here the sequenced sample was CD4+ T cells sorted from PBMCs, taken 5 days after the yellow fever booster vaccination. Source of these receptors: a man in his thirties or forties who received the YFV17D yellow fever vaccine. Both conserved end residues are part of each CDR3. A D gene is named only where the DNA matches it firmly. A clone size is listed for some rows: how often the clone was seen (once, few, many), or a class if it is expanded.

v_call	clone_size	j_call	d_call	cdr3_nt	cdr3_aa
TRBV20-1	many	TRBJ2-5	.	TGCAGTGCTAGAGATAACGGCGGACTTCAAGAGACCCAGTACTTC	CSARDNGGLQETQYF
TRBV5-6	many	TRBJ1-1	.	TGTGCCAGCAGCTTCGGAGAGAACACTGAAGCTTTCTTT	CASSFGENTEAFF
TRBV5-1	many	TRBJ2-1	.	TGCGCCAGCAGCTTGGCCGGGACACCCTCCTACAATGAGCAGTTCTTC	CASSLAGTPSYNEQFF
TRBV6-5	many	TRBJ2-5	.	TGTGCCAGCAGTTACTCGGACAGCCAAGAGACCCAGTACTTC	CASSYSDSQETQYF
TRBV5-5	many	TRBJ2-7	TRBD1	TGTGCCAGCAGCGTACCGGGACAGGGAGGTACCTACGAGCAGTACTTC	CASSVPGQGGTYEQYF
TRBV4-3	.	TRBJ2-3	TRBD2	TGCGCCAGCAGCCAAGGGGGACTAGCGGTGCAGTATTTT	CASSQGGLAVQYF
TRBV2	many	TRBJ2-7	TRBD1	TGTGCCAGCAGGCCAGGACAGGGAGCCGGCGAGCAGTACTTC	CASRPGQGAGEQYF
TRBV7-2	.	TRBJ1-5	.	TGTGCCAGCAGCTCCAGAGGCAATCAGCCCCAGCATTTT	CASSSRGNQPQHF
TRBV5-1	.	TRBJ2-1	.	TGCGCCAGCAGCTTGGAAAGGGAGGTTCGCATTGAGCAGTTCTTC	CASSLEREVRIEQFF
TRBV6-1	many	TRBJ2-7	.	TGTGCCAGCAGCTCCCGCGGGGGCCAATCCTACGAGCAGTACTTC	CASSSRGGQSYEQYF
TRBV5-1	many	TRBJ2-3	TRBD2	TGCGCCAGCAGCCCCACCCCCACTAGCGGGAGGATGGATACGCAGTATTTT	CASSPTPTSGRMDTQYF
TRBV29-1	many	TRBJ1-2	TRBD1	TGCAGCGTTATGGACAGGGGTGGCTATGGCTACACCTTC	CSVMDRGGYGYTF
TRBV5-1	many	TRBJ2-2	.	TGCGCCAGCAAATCCGTTAACACCGGGGAGCTGTTTTTT	CASKSVNTGELFF
TRBV5-6	many	TRBJ2-7	TRBD2	TGTGCCAGCAGCCTCGAAGGGGCGACTAGCGGGAGATCAAGGTACTTC	CASSLEGATSGRSRYF
TRBV5-1	many	TRBJ2-5	TRBD2	TGCGCCAGCAGCAAACTAGCGGGAGAAGAGACCCAGTACTTC	CASSKLAGEETQYF
TRBV5-1	many	TRBJ2-3	.	TGCGCCAGCAGCTTGGTAGTGAAAACTAGCACAGATACGCAGTATTTT	CASSLVVKTSTDTQYF
TRBV7-2	many	TRBJ2-3	.	TGTGCCAGCAGCTTAGGTAGGGGACGCACAGATACGCAGTATTTT	CASSLGRGRTDTQYF
TRBV20-1	many	TRBJ2-1	.	TGCAGTGCTACTCGCGGGAAAGAATACAATGAGCAGTTCTTC	CSATRGKEYNEQFF
TRBV20-1	few	TRBJ2-2	TRBD2	TGCAGTGCTAGAGTCGGGAGGGCCCCCGGGGAGCTGTTTTTT	CSARVGRAPGELFF
TRBV4-3	many	TRBJ1-6	.	TGCGCCAGCAGCCAAGTCATAGGGCGTCTGCCAAATTCACCCCTCCACTTT	CASSQVIGRLPNSPLHF
TRBV6-5	many	TRBJ2-5	.	TGTGCCAGCAGTTACCGGCCACAGGGACGAGAGACCCAGTACTTC	CASSYRPQGRETQYF
TRBV23-1	.	TRBJ2-5	.	TGCGCCAGCACCCGTTCCTCCGTAGAGACCCAGTACTTC	CASTRSSVETQYF
TRBV29-1	many	TRBJ1-1	.	TGCAGCGTGGAGGCGGTGGCGGACACTGAAGCTTTCTTT	CSVEAVADTEAFF
TRBV7-2	few	TRBJ2-7	.	TGTGCCAGCAGTTTCGCGTGGGGCTACGAGCAGTACTTC	CASSFAWGYEQYF